This TCR beta chain comes out of a study of T cell responses to AZD1222 COVID-19 vaccine. Findings and limits, study-wide: Elevations in Spike-specific TCR breadth and depth followed administration of two AZD1222 doses. CD4 TCRs associated with vaccination spanned spike, dominating at 160-218 and 743-854. White British donors predominated, females outnumbered males, and clonal diversity was possibly underestimated.

This clone is a singleton in its sample. Its antigen is not known. Trimming took off 2 bases at V and 7 bases at J, with 7 bases between the two ends. Germline V gene lookup returns CDR1 SGHDT and CDR2 YYEEEE. The length of the CDR3 is 12 residues. The data were produced by immunoSEQ multiplex PCR, yet TCRdb's version contains in-frame clones alone and is incomplete. The sample lists over 45,000 clones; roughly 85% were seen once. This sequence originates from an adult in good health. The specimen comprised peripheral blood, sampled on day 0 of MenACWY control vaccination. This chain links TRBV5-6 with TRBJ2-1; D is unclear. The CDR3 reads CASSFVGNEQFF. For the CDR3, the DNA is TGTGCCAGCAGCTTCGTGGGGAATGAGCAGTTCTTC.